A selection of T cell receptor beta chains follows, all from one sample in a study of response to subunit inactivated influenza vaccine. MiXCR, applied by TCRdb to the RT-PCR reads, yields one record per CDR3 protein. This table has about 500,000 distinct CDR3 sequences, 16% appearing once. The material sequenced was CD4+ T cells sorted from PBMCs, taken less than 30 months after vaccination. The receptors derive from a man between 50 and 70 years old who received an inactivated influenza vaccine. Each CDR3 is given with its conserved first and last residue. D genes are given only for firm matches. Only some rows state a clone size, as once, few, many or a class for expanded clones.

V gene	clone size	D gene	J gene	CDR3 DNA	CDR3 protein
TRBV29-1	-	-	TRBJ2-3	TGCAGCGTTGAGAGAGATGATACGCAGTATTTT	CSVERDDTQYF
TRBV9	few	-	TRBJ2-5	TGTGCCAGCAGCGTAGAGCCAGAGACCCAGTACTTC	CASSVEPETQYF
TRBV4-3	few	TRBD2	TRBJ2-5	TGCGCCAGCAGCCCGGGGGGGCGGGGGGCTGAGACCCAGTACTTC	CASSPGGRGAETQYF
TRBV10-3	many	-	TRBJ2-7	TGTGCCATAAGAAAGACATCCGGGACCCAAGAGTACGAGCAGTACTTC	CAIRKTSGTQEYEQYF
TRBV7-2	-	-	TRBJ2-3	TGTGCCAGCAGCTTAGTCCCCTCAGATACGCAGTATTTT	CASSLVPSDTQYF
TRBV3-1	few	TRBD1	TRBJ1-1	TGTGCCAGCAGCCCGACAGGGGCGAAGACTGAAGCTTTCTTT	CASSPTGAKTEAFF
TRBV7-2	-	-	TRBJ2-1	TGTGCCAGCAGCTTAGCGCTCGGACTGGGGAATGAGCAGTTCTTC	CASSLALGLGNEQFF
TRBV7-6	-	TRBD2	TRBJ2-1	TGTGCCAGCAGCTCGGGACTAGCGGGAGCTAGAAATGAGCAGTTCTTC	CASSSGLAGARNEQFF
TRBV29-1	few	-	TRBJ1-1	TGCACCTCCCCCCGGTTGGGGTCAACTGAAGCTTTCTTT	CTSPRLGSTEAFF
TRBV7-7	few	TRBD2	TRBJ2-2	TGTGCTAGCAGCCCCGGGACTATCGCCAACACCGGGGAGCTGTTTTTT	CASSPGTIANTGELFF
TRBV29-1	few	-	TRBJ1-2	TGCAGCGCCGCTCCGGAGGGCGGGGGTACTAACTATGGCTACACCTTC	CSAAPEGGGTNYGYTF
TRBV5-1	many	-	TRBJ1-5	TGCGCCAGCAGCTTCGGGCCTGGGAGCAATCAGCCCCAGCATTTT	CASSFGPGSNQPQHF
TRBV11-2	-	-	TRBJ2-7	TGTGCCAGCAGCTCCCCCTTGGGGGGCTACGAGCAGTACTTC	CASSSPLGGYEQYF
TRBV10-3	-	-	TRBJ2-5	TGTGCCATCAGTGAGTCGAAGGGGCAAGAGACCCAGTACTTC	CAISESKGQETQYF
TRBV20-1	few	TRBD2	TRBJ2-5	TGCAGTGCCTGGGGACTAGCGGAACAAGAGACCCAGTACTTC	CSAWGLAEQETQYF
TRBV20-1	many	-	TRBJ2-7	TGCAGTGCTGTCCCCCCATATCCTTACGAGCAGTACTTC	CSAVPPYPYEQYF
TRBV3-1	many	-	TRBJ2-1	TGTGCCAGCAGCCCCTACGTGGGAGTGTCATACAATGAGCAGTTCTTC	CASSPYVGVSYNEQFF
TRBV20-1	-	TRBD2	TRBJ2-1	TGCAGTGCTCCCACGGCACTAGCGGGGGGGCTAAGGAATGAGCAGTTCTTC	CSAPTALAGGLRNEQFF
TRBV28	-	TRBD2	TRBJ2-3	TGTGCCAGCAGTCCCTCCTTCCGACTAGCGGCCCCAGATACGCAGTATTTT	CASSPSFRLAAPDTQYF
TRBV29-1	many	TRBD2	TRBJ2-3	TGCAGCGGGGGTGGCGGGAGGGCCCTAGGGACAGATACGCAGTATTTT	CSGGGGRALGTDTQYF
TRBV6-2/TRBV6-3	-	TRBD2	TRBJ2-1	TGTGCCAGCAGCCGAAACGGACTAGCGTCTACCTACAATGAGCAGTTCTTC	CASSRNGLASTYNEQFF
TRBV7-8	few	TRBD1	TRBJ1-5	TGTGCCAGCAGCTCCGACAGGGGAGGCAATCAGCCCCAGCATTTT	CASSSDRGGNQPQHF
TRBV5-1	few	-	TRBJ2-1	TGCGCCAGCGGGACGGGACCATCCTCCTACAATGAGCAGTTCTTC	CASGTGPSSYNEQFF
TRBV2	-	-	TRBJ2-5	TGTGCCAGCAGTGTCCAGCAAGAGACCCAGTACTTC	CASSVQQETQYF
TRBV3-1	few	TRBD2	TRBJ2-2	TGTGCCAGCAGCCAAGGGCTAGCGGTAACCGGGGAGCTGTTTTTT	CASSQGLAVTGELFF
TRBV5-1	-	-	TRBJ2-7	TGCGCCAGCAGCCCCCCGCGCAGTGGAAGCTCCTACGAGCAGTACTTC	CASSPPRSGSSYEQYF
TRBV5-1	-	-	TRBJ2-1	TGCGCCAGCAGCTTGATTCCTGGGGCAGCCAATGAGCAGTTCTTC	CASSLIPGAANEQFF
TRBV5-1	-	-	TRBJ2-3	TGCGCCAGCAGCTTGGCCGTGCGGTCTTCGGGAGATACGCAGTATTTT	CASSLAVRSSGDTQYF
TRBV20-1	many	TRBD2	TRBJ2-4	TGCAGTGCTATGAGAGGGACTAGCTTCGCCAAAAACATTCAGTACTTC	CSAMRGTSFAKNIQYF
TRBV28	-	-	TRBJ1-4	TGTGCCAGCACTAAGCTGGCGGCTGGCTTTGCAACTAATGAAAAACTGTTTTTT	CASTKLAAGFATNEKLFF
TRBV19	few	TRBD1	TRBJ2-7	TGTGCCAGTAAAGGGACAGGGAGGCTCTACGAGCAGTACTTC	CASKGTGRLYEQYF
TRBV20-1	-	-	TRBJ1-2	TGCAGTGCTGAGCTGTCAGGGTTCAATGGCTACACCTTC	CSAELSGFNGYTF
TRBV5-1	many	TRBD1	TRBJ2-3	TGTGCCAGCAGCTTAGACAGGGGCACAGATACGCAGTATTTT	CASSLDRGTDTQYF
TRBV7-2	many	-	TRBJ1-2	TGTGCCAGCAGCTTAGAACGGGGATTATATGGCTACACCTTC	CASSLERGLYGYTF
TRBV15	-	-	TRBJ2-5	TGTGCCACCAGCAGAGGGCTTTTGGCTTTCCAAGAGACCCAGTACTTC	CATSRGLLAFQETQYF
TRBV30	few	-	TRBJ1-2	TGTGCCTGGAATTCGGGGAACTATGGCTACACCTTC	CAWNSGNYGYTF
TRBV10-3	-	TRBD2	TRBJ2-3	TGTGCCATCAGTATACCGGGACTAGCGGGTGCCGACACAGATACGCAGTATTTT	CAISIPGLAGADTDTQYF
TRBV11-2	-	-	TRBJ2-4	TGTGCCAGCACCGCCCTAGGAGGGCTACTAGCCAAAAACATTCAGTACTTC	CASTALGGLLAKNIQYF
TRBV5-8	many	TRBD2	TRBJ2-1	TGTGCCAGCAGCTCGGGAGGTCCCACAAAGATCAACAATGAGCAGTTCTTC	CASSSGGPTKINNEQFF
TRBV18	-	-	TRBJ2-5	TGTGCCAGCTCACAGAGAGTTGAAGAGACCCAGTACTTC	CASSQRVEETQYF
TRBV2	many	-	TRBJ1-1	TGTGCCAGCAGTGAAGCGCGAATAATGAACACTGAAGCTTTCTTT	CASSEARIMNTEAFF
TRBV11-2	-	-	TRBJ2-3	TGTGCCAGCAGCTTAGGTGTCAGAGGCACAGATACGCAGTATTTT	CASSLGVRGTDTQYF
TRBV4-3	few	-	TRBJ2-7	TGCGCCAGCAGCCAAGGTATGACAGGCCGGTCCTACGAGCAGTACTTC	CASSQGMTGRSYEQYF
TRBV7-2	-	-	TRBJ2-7	TGTGCCAGCAGCTTAGGTCCCCTCGCCCCATACTCGGGGCAGTACTTC	CASSLGPLAPYSGQYF
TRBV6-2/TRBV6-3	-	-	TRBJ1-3	TGTGCCAGCATCCCGAGTCTGAGGGACACCATATATTTT	CASIPSLRDTIYF
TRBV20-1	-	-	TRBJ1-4	TGCAGTGCTAAGGGACCAACTAATGAAAAACTGTTTTTT	CSAKGPTNEKLFF
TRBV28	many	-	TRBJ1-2	TGTGCCAGCACCATATACCAAAGGCAGGCGCCCTATGGCTACACCTTC	CASTIYQRQAPYGYTF
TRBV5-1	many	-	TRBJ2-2	TGCGCCAGCAGCTTGGTTGTGAACACCGGGGAGCTGTTTTTT	CASSLVVNTGELFF
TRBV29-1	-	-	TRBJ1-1	TGCAGCTCCAACGGTCGAGGTACAAGGGGCGTCCAGAACACTGAAGCTTTCTTT	CSSNGRGTRGVQNTEAFF
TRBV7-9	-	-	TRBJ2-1	TGTGCCAGCAGCCCGGAGGTAGCATCCTACGATGAGCAGTTCTTC	CASSPEVASYDEQFF
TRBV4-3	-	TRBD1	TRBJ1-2	TGCGCCAGCAGCCAAGTAGGGACAGGCAAATATGGCTACACCTTC	CASSQVGTGKYGYTF
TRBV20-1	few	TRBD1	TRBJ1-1	TGCAGTGCCCCTACGCCAGGGGGCCATGGGTTAAGCACTGAAGCTTTCTTT	CSAPTPGGHGLSTEAFF
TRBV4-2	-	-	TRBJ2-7	TGTGCCAGCAGCAAAAGGCCGATTCCGGGTTACGAGCAGTACTTC	CASSKRPIPGYEQYF
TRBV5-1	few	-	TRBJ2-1	TGCGCCAGCAACTGGGGGGCCGTAGGCAATGAGCAGTTCTTC	CASNWGAVGNEQFF
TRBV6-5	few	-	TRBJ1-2	TGTGCCAGCAGTTACTCAGGGCAGGGCCCTGGCTACACCTTC	CASSYSGQGPGYTF
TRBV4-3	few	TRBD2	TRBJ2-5	TGCGCCAGCAGCCAAACTAGCGGGAGAGGAGAGACCCAGTACTTC	CASSQTSGRGETQYF
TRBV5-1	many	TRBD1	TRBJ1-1	TGCGCCAGCAGCGGGCCCAGGGGGAGGGGGACTGAAGCTTTCTTT	CASSGPRGRGTEAFF
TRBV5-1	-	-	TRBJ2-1	TGCGCCAGCAGCAAGGAGTCGGGGTTTGAGCAGTTCTTC	CASSKESGFEQFF
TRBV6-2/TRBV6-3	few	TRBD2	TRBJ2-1	TGTGCCAGCAGTTACACCAGGACTAGCGGGAGGGCCCGGCAGTTCTTC	CASSYTRTSGRARQFF
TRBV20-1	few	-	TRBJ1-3	TGCAGTGCTAGAATTGAGAACACCATATATTTT	CSARIENTIYF